A selection of T cell receptor beta chains follows, all from one sample in a study of T cells in Graves' hyperthyroidism and ophthalmopathy. TCRdb passed the multiplex PCR reads through MiXCR, listing each CDR3 protein once. The sample includes hundreds of thousands of distinct CDR3 sequences, roughly 14% seen only once; the top ten take roughly 4.5%. The sequenced sample consisted of blood. These receptor sequences come from a woman in her thirties or forties with Graves' ophthalmopathy. CDR3s include the opening cysteine and the closing phenylalanine or tryptophan. A D gene is named only where the DNA matches it firmly. Size values are once, few and many counts, or a class for expanded clones, and some rows have none.

J gene,D gene,clone size,V gene,CDR3 DNA,CDR3 protein
TRBJ1-6,-,many,TRBV7-9,TGTGCAACAGCAAGTACCGATAATTCACCCCTCCACTTT,CATASTDNSPLHF
TRBJ2-7,TRBD1,many,TRBV2,TGTGCCAGCAGTGTTCGGGACAGGGACTCTTCTAGGTACTTC,CASSVRDRDSSRYF
TRBJ1-5,-,many,TRBV15,TGTGCCACCAGCAGAAATTACGGGGATCAGCCCCAGCATTTT,CATSRNYGDQPQHF
TRBJ1-1,-,-,TRBV18,TGTGCCAGCTCATCTACCGCTAAGGAGAACACTGAAGCTTTCTTT,CASSSTAKENTEAFF
TRBJ2-2,TRBD2,many,TRBV11-1,TGTGCCAGCAGCCGTTTCGGTCTAGCGGGAGTAGGCGGGGAGCTGTTTTTT,CASSRFGLAGVGGELFF
TRBJ2-7,-,-,TRBV6-2/TRBV6-3,TGTGCCAGCAGCCAAACAGGGAGGATTTACTACGAGCAGTACTTC,CASSQTGRIYYEQYF
TRBJ2-5,TRBD1,-,TRBV28,TGTGCCAGCAGTTCGCAGGGGGTGCAAGAGACCCAGTACTTC,CASSSQGVQETQYF
TRBJ2-7,TRBD1,many,TRBV13,TGTGCCAGCAGACAAAGACAGGGCATCTACGAGCAGTACTTC,CASRQRQGIYEQYF
TRBJ1-1,-,many,TRBV27,TGTGCCAGCAGCATAGGGGGGCTGGGAAACACTGAAGCTTTCTTT,CASSIGGLGNTEAFF
TRBJ1-2,TRBD1,few,TRBV6-5,TGTGCCAGCAGTTACCCCCAGGGGGATAACTATGGCTACCCCTTC,CASSYPQGDNYGYPF
TRBJ2-7,-,many,TRBV20-1,TGCAGTGCTAGACCTGGCCAGACAGATTCCTACGAGCAGTACTTC,CSARPGQTDSYEQYF
TRBJ2-7,-,many,TRBV7-2,TGTGCCAGCAGCTTAGGGCCAAACGGGCGGATCACCTCCTACGAGCAGTACTTC,CASSLGPNGRITSYEQYF
TRBJ2-4,-,many,TRBV28,TGTGCCAGCAGTTTATTTCTTAGGGGAGGCAAAAACATTCAGTACTTC,CASSLFLRGGKNIQYF
TRBJ2-5,-,many,TRBV7-8,TGTGCCAGCAGCTTAAGGGGACTTATAGAGACCCAGTACTTC,CASSLRGLIETQYF
TRBJ1-5,-,many,TRBV12-3/TRBV12-4,TGTGCCAGCACGCCGAACCCCCAGGAGCCCCAGCATTTT,CASTPNPQEPQHF
TRBJ1-2,-,many,TRBV7-9,TGTGCCAGCAGCTCTACGAGGGATGGCTACACCTTC,CASSSTRDGYTF
TRBJ2-2,TRBD1,-,TRBV24-1,TGTGCCACCAGGCCAGGGGGCGACACCGGGGAGCTGTTTTTT,CATRPGGDTGELFF
TRBJ2-7,-,many,TRBV6-2/TRBV6-3,TGTGCCAGCAGTCAGACAAACAACGAGAAGTTCGAGCAGTACTTC,CASSQTNNEKFEQYF
TRBJ2-7,TRBD1,many,TRBV12-5,TGTGCTAGTGGTTGGACCGGGACAGTGAAACCCTACGAGCAGTACTTC,CASGWTGTVKPYEQYF
TRBJ1-5,-,-,TRBV15,TGTGCCACCAGCAGGGGTGGGACTGCTAGCAATCAGCCCCAGCATTTT,CATSRGGTASNQPQHF
TRBJ1-2,-,few,TRBV6-1,TGTGCCAGCAATGAAAGGGGGTGGGACTATGGCTACACCTTC,CASNERGWDYGYTF
TRBJ2-7,TRBD1,many,TRBV20-1,TGCAGTGCTCCGGATACAGGGGGTCCCTACGAGCAGTACTTC,CSAPDTGGPYEQYF
TRBJ1-1,-,few,TRBV20-1,TGCAGTGCTAGGGGCGTGGGCCAGCTGAACACTGAAGCTTTCTTT,CSARGVGQLNTEAFF
TRBJ1-1,-,-,TRBV6-2/TRBV6-3,TGTGCCAGCATAGGCACCCAATCTTTTGGGGTGACTGAAGCTTTCTTT,CASIGTQSFGVTEAFF
TRBJ2-7,TRBD2,many,TRBV7-2,TGTGCCAGCAGCTTACCCGGGAGGTCATCCTACGAGCAGTACTTC,CASSLPGRSSYEQYF
TRBJ1-1,TRBD1,many,TRBV13,TGTGCCAGCAGCTTCCGACAGGGAGGCGGGGAAGCTTTCTTT,CASSFRQGGGEAFF
TRBJ2-3,TRBD2,-,TRBV7-3,TGTGCCAGCGGAGCCAGACTAGCGGGAGAGGAGGGGGGAACAGATACGCAGTATTTT,CASGARLAGEEGGTDTQYF
TRBJ1-3,-,many,TRBV12-3/TRBV12-4,TGTGCCAGCACCCCTCGGTTCTCTGGAAACACCATATATTTT,CASTPRFSGNTIYF
TRBJ1-1,TRBD1,-,TRBV19,TGTGCCACCTCCGGCCAGGGACAGGATGAAGCTTTCTTT,CATSGQGQDEAFF
TRBJ1-1,-,many,TRBV30,TGTGCCTGGGGCAGGGACACTTTGAACACTGAAGCTTTCTTT,CAWGRDTLNTEAFF
TRBJ1-1,-,many,TRBV28,TGTGCCAGCGCCGGAAACATGAACACTGAAGCTTTCTTT,CASAGNMNTEAFF
TRBJ2-7,TRBD2,many,TRBV4-2,TGTGCCAGCAGCCCCCGGACTAGCGGCCCTCCCGAGCAGTACTTC,CASSPRTSGPPEQYF
TRBJ2-7,-,many,TRBV28,TGTGCCAGCTCGATCGAGGGTCCAGGGTACGAGCAGTACTTC,CASSIEGPGYEQYF
TRBJ1-2,TRBD1,many,TRBV9,TGTGCCAGCAGCGTAGTTTCAGGGGGCTACGGCTACACCTTC,CASSVVSGGYGYTF
TRBJ2-5,-,many,TRBV6-1,TGTGCCAGCAGTGTGACCAGGGTAGGCCAAGAGACCCAGTACTTC,CASSVTRVGQETQYF
TRBJ1-1,-,many,TRBV9,TGTGCCAGCAGCGCCGGGACCCGCGGGACTGAAGCTTTCTTT,CASSAGTRGTEAFF
TRBJ1-1,-,many,TRBV12-3/TRBV12-4,TGTGCCAGCAGTGATCCTACAGGGCTGGCTGAAGCTTTCTTT,CASSDPTGLAEAFF
TRBJ2-7,-,many,TRBV11-1,TGTGCCAGCAGCTTAGGGGACGCAACCTACGAGCAGTACTTC,CASSLGDATYEQYF
TRBJ1-5,-,many,TRBV5-1,TGCGCCAGCAGCTTGGAAGGCAGGGATCATCAGCCCCAGCATTTT,CASSLEGRDHQPQHF
TRBJ1-3,-,many,TRBV12-3/TRBV12-4,TGTGCCAGCAGTTCTCTTGGCTATTCGGGAAACACCATATATTTT,CASSSLGYSGNTIYF
TRBJ2-5,-,many,TRBV11-1,TGTGCCAGCAGCCTAGGGAGGTACCAAGAGACCCAGTACTTC,CASSLGRYQETQYF
TRBJ2-7,TRBD1,few,TRBV4-1,TGCGCCAGCAGCCAATCGGACAGGGTGGTTTACGAGCAGTACTTC,CASSQSDRVVYEQYF
TRBJ2-2,TRBD2,few,TRBV19,TGTGCCAGTAGTACATCGAGCGGGAGAACCGGGGAGCTGTTTTTT,CASSTSSGRTGELFF
TRBJ2-7,TRBD1,few,TRBV27,TGTGCCAGCAGTTTCTCAGACAGGGGCTACGAGCAGTACTTC,CASSFSDRGYEQYF
TRBJ2-2,-,many,TRBV12-3/TRBV12-4,TGTGCCAGCAGTTCGGGGAGGACCGGGGAGCTGTTTTTT,CASSSGRTGELFF
TRBJ2-2,-,many,TRBV12-3/TRBV12-4,TGTGCCAGCACTCCCGGACAGAACACCGGGGAGCTGTTTTTT,CASTPGQNTGELFF
TRBJ2-5,-,many,TRBV24-1,TGTGCCACCAGTGATTTGCCCGGGACGATCGAGACCCAGTACTTC,CATSDLPGTIETQYF
TRBJ1-3,-,once,TRBV29-1,TGCAGCGTTGGGAAGGAGTCTGGAAACACCATATATTTT,CSVGKESGNTIYF
TRBJ2-6,-,-,TRBV6-1,TGTGCCTCGAGACCCATAAGCGGGGCCAACGTCCTGACTTTC,CASRPISGANVLTF
TRBJ1-1,-,many,TRBV12-3/TRBV12-4,TGTGCCAGCAGTCACGAACCAGGTCGGGTCACTGAAGCTTTCTTT,CASSHEPGRVTEAFF
TRBJ2-2,-,many,TRBV7-8,TGTGCCAGCAGCTTAACCAGGGGCACCGGGGAGCTGTTTTTT,CASSLTRGTGELFF